The 9 T cell receptor beta chains reported below all come from one sample, sequenced in a study of vaccination and CD4 T cells after COVID-19. Cultured CD4+ T cell DNA was sequenced using the Oncomine TCR Beta short-read assay. Each CDR3 protein gets one entry after TCRdb re-called the PCR reads with MiXCR. This table holds over 8,500 distinct CDR3 sequences, under 35% found once. The treatment: roughly 10-day PBMC culture with coronavirus spike peptide pools or control peptides (ViraFEST assay). The antigens of these receptors remain unknown. The source material was cultured CD4+ T cells from blood. The source is a human donor with COVID-19.

V gene TRBV2 combines with J gene TRBJ2-2, with 9 positions matching TRBD1. This CDR3 region has 13 residues. V dropped 6 bases and J dropped 6; count of bases not matched to a gene: 2. Germline V lookup: CDR1 SNHLY, CDR2 FYNNEI. This CDR3 reads CASRQGAAGELFF. CDR3 in DNA: TGTGCCAGCAGACAGGGGGCGGCCGGGGAGCTGTTTTTT.

The V gene is TRBV7-2, the J gene TRBJ1-1; perhaps TRBD1 as D (5 bases). Germline loops: CDR1 SGHTA, CDR2 FQGNSA. CDR3 length: 13 amino acids. V was trimmed by 3 bases and J by 8 bases, leaving 13 bases between them. CDR3 in DNA: TGTGCCAGCAGCTTTCGACGGGGACTAGAAGCTTTCTTT. Its translation is CASSFRRGLEAFF.

This clonotype was counted only a few times. This sequence joins TRBV7-9 and TRBJ2-2, with 10 bases matching TRBD2. This CDR3 is built from 15 residues. CDR1 and CDR2 (germline): SEHNR, FQNEAQ (reference sequence). V gave up 5 bases and J gave up 6 bases; unmatched junction bases: 6. CDR3 bases: TGTGCCAGCAGCCGTAGCGGGGGGTCGGCCGGGGAGCTGTTTTTT. Protein sequence: CASSRSGGSAGELFF.

The chain carries TRBV12-3 or TRBV12-4 and TRBJ2-2; D is perhaps TRBD1 (5 bases). This CDR3 has 13 amino acids. V lost 4 bases, J lost 6 bases, and 9 bases lay in between. The CDR3 DNA is TGTGCCAGCAGTTCTACCAGGGCCGGGGAGCTGTTTTTT. Translation: CASSSTRAGELFF.

The chain links TRBV7-4 to TRBJ1-5; weak D call: TRBD1 (6 bases). V lost 5 bases and J 10 bases, leaving 12 bases between the germline ends. Germline assignment: CDR1 SGHVT and CDR2 SQSDAQ. This CDR3 is 12 amino acids long. CDR3 protein: CASSVEGGPQHF. The CDR3 DNA is TGTGCCAGCAGCGTAGAGGGGGGCCCCCAGCATTTT.

This clonotype has just a few counts. The chain employs TRBV6-1 and TRBJ1-1; the D is unclear. Germline assignment: CDR1 MNHNS and CDR2 SASEGT. The CDR3 is 13 residues long. Trimming pared 7 bases from V and 0 bases from J, leaving 9 bases between. In nucleotides, the CDR3 is TGTGCCAGCACCTATCAGGTGAACACTGAAGCTTTCTTT. The encoded protein is CASTYQVNTEAFF.

This clonotype was seen only a few times. This chain connects TRBV6-1 to TRBJ2-7, with D perhaps TRBD1 or TRBD2 (5 bases each). Germline assignment: CDR1 MNHNS and CDR2 SASEGT. The CDR3 covers 14 residues. Trimming took off 4 bases at V and 2 bases at J, with 12 bases between the two ends. The CDR3 sequence: CASSGEGPTYEQYF. The CDR3 DNA reads as TGTGCCAGCAGTGGAGAGGGGCCCACCTACGAGCAGTACTTC.

V and J are TRBV5-8 and TRBJ2-4, with D perhaps matching TRBD1 (6 bases). The germline V and J ends were trimmed by 4 bases and 12 bases, with 14 bases remaining between them. CDR1 SGHTS and CDR2 YDEGEE come from the germline V gene. The CDR3 length is 12 residues. Here the CDR3 DNA reads TGTGCCAGCAGCGTGGACAGTCCGACTCAGTACTTC. Protein product: CASSVDSPTQYF.

This clonotype appeared a few times. The CDR3 loop is CASSSQQGLGNQPQHF. The CDR3 DNA follows: TGTGCCAGCAGTTCCCAACAGGGCCTGGGAAATCAGCCCCAGCATTTT. The chain links TRBV2 to TRBJ1-5, with D possibly being TRBD1 (6 bases). CDR1 is SNHLY and CDR2 is FYNNEI in the germline V gene. V lost 5 bases, J lost 4 bases, and 18 bases lay in between. The CDR3 spans 16 residues.